This TCR beta chain was identified during a study of T cell responses to AZD1222 COVID-19 vaccine. The germline V gene has CDR1 SGHAT and CDR2 FQNNGV. Trimming took off 4 bases at V and 13 bases at J, with 32 bases between the two ends. CDR3 length: 18 amino acids. Here immunoSEQ multiplex PCR was the method, and the copy in TCRdb shows in-frame clones only, minus some. Of roughly 100,000 clones in the sample, 75% to 95% were seen once. The TCR originated in an adult in good health. The J gene is TRBJ2-1, the V gene TRBV11-2; weak D call: TRBD1 (6 bases). Sequencing was performed on peripheral blood, taken on day 0 of AZD1222 vaccination. The chain's CDR3 is CASSSSNHRGRTGSAQFF. The CDR3 DNA reads TGTGCCAGCAGCTCCTCCAACCATAGAGGTCGCACAGGGTCGGCTCAGTTCTTC.